The T cell receptor beta chain described here comes from a study of blood T cells in healthy people across ages. Next came a second PCR, run for about 6 to 11 cycles, which used a sample-barcoded 5' primer along with a J-beta primer mix. One entry per CDR3 protein, called by TCRdb with MiXCR from the 5' RACE reads. The data contain about 730,000 distinct CDR3 sequences, roughly 43% of them seen just once; the ten biggest clones take up 20% to 25%. Samples had at least 7 million PBMCs isolated from them. Worth noting for this clonotype: The antigen remains undetermined.

The V gene lost 0 bases and the J gene lost 0 bases, with 4 bases spanning the gap. The CDR3 consists of 14 residues. CDR1 is SGHRS and CDR2 is YFSETQ in the germline V gene. General study results and limits: Conclusively comparing naive with antigen-experienced cells was impossible with unsorted PBMCs.

What was sequenced was blood. The receptor comes from a woman aged 55 to 70 in good health. The chain recombines TRBV5-1 with TRBJ1-5; D gene unclear. CDR3 loop: CASSLDYSNQPQHF. Here the CDR3 DNA reads TGCGCCAGCAGCTTGGATTATAGCAATCAGCCCCAGCATTTT.